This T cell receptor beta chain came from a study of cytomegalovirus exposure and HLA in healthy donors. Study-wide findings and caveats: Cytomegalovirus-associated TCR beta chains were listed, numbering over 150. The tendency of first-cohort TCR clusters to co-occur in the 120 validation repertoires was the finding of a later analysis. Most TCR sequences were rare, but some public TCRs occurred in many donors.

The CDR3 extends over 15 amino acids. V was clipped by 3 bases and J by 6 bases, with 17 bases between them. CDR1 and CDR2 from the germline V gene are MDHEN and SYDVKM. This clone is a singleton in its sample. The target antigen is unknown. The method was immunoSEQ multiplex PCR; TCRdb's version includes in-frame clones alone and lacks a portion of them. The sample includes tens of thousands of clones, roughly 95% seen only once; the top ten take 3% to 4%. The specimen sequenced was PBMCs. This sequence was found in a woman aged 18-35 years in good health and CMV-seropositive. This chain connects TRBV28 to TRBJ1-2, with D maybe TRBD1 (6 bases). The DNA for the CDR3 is TGTGCCAGCAGTTTTACCCCAACAGGGAGGGATGGCTACACCTTC. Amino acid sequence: CASSFTPTGRDGYTF.